Below, 29 T cell receptor beta chains from the same sample are listed, as sequenced in a study of blood T cells in healthy people across ages. The authors ran a second PCR of 7 to 11 cycles using a sample-barcoded 5' primer and a J-beta primer mix. TCRdb processed the 5' RACE reads anew with MiXCR; each CDR3 protein has one entry. The data contain roughly 680,000 distinct CDR3 sequences, 49% of them singletons. Sequenced material: blood. These receptors came from a woman aged 60-75 years in good health.

This clonotype was found a few times. The CDR3 nucleotides are TGTGCCATCAGTGACAAGACTAGCGGGAACTCCTACAATGAGCAGTTCTTC. This gives the protein CAISDKTSGNSYNEQFF. V and J are TRBV10-3 and TRBJ2-1, with 11 bases that match TRBD2. The CDR3 is 17 residues long. Per the germline V gene, CDR1 is ENHRY and CDR2 is SYGVKD. The trim removed 3 bases at V and 0 bases at J, leaving 4 bases unmatched.

In its sample, this clonotype was seen a few times. The chain joins TRBV9 to TRBJ2-5; 12 bases line up with TRBD2. Germline CDR1 SGDLS, CDR2 YYNGEE. Trimming took 2 bases from V and 4 from J; bases not matched to a gene: 12. CDR3 size: 18 residues. The CDR3 loop reads CASSVDGRLAGEGETQYF. The CDR3 region has the DNA TGTGCCAGCAGCGTTGACGGTCGACTAGCGGGAGAGGGAGAGACCCAGTACTTC.

This clonotype turned up a few times. The V call is TRBV10-3, the J call TRBJ2-3, with 10 bases matching TRBD2. The CDR3 contains 15 residues. With 7 bases clipped from V and 6 bases from J, the junction kept 10 bases outside the gene matches. CDR1 ENHRY and CDR2 SYGVKD come from the germline V gene. The CDR3 loop reads CAITTSGMGADTQYF. The CDR3 DNA follows: TGTGCCATCACCACTAGCGGGATGGGGGCCGATACGCAGTATTTT.

This clonotype showed up just once. This CDR3 is CASSGARWVSGANVLTF. CDR3 nucleotide sequence: TGTGCCAGCAGCGGAGCACGGTGGGTCTCTGGGGCCAACGTCCTGACTTTC. The chain employs TRBV28 and TRBJ2-6; D gene unclear. The germline CDR1 and CDR2 sequences are MDHEN and SYDVKM. Trimming stripped 6 bases from V and 0 bases from J, with 15 bases between. The CDR3 sequence is 17 residues long.

This clonotype has just a few counts. In nucleotides, the CDR3 is TGTGCCAGCAGCTCAGGGGTTCGTGGCTACACCTTC. Translation gives CASSSGVRGYTF. This sequence joins TRBV2 and TRBJ1-2, with D maybe TRBD1 (6 bases). Trimming left V 6 bases short and J 7 bases short, with 12 bases between. CDR3 length equals 12 residues. Per germline, CDR1 SNHLY and CDR2 FYNNEI.

The genes are TRBV20-1 and TRBJ2-2; D is ambiguous. CDR1 is DFQATT, CDR2 SNEGSKA, per germline (reference sequence). V dropped 0 bases and J dropped 4 bases, with 12 bases sitting between them. There are 15 residues in the CDR3. The CDR3: CSARDLRVSTGELFF. The DNA of the CDR3 is TGCAGTGCTAGAGATCTACGGGTGAGCACCGGGGAGCTGTTTTTT.

CDR3 region: CSAPNSGRVPNEQFF. The CDR3 coding sequence is TGCAGTGCTCCTAATAGCGGGAGGGTACCAAATGAGCAGTTCTTC. This rearrangement joins TRBV20-1 to TRBJ2-1; TRBD2 matches 11 bases. The V gene end was trimmed by 5 bases and the J gene end by 7 bases; junction bases not matched to a gene: 10. The CDR3 is 15 amino acids. Germline V gene lookup returns CDR1 DFQATT and CDR2 SNEGSKA (reference sequence).

V gene TRBV6-6 combines with J gene TRBJ1-1; D unclear. The CDR3 covers 14 residues. The germline CDR1 and CDR2 sequences are MNHNY and SVGAGI (reference sequence). Trimming cost V 7 bases and J 1 base, with 13 bases left between them. CDR3 nucleotide sequence: TGTGCCAGCATTCACCGGACGGGGAACACTGAAGCTTTCTTT. Amino acids: CASIHRTGNTEAFF.

The chain employs TRBV20-1 and TRBJ2-7; 9 bases agree with TRBD2. This CDR3 is built from 15 residues. Germline assignment: CDR1 DFQATT and CDR2 SNEGSKA (reference sequence). V lost 1 base, J lost 2 bases, and 6 bases stayed unmatched. The CDR3 is CSARGGRATTYEQYF. CDR3 nucleotides: TGCAGTGCTAGAGGCGGGAGGGCCACAACCTACGAGCAGTACTTC.

The J gene is TRBJ1-2, the V gene TRBV9, with 10 bases identical to TRBD1. Germline-derived CDR1 and CDR2 are SGDLS and YYNGEE. This CDR3 has 16 amino acids. V lost 5 bases, J lost 7 bases, and 14 bases stayed unmatched. The CDR3 region is CASRGPGQGYRGGYTF. The DNA of the CDR3 is TGTGCCAGCAGGGGACCGGGACAGGGGTATCGGGGTGGCTACACCTTC.

This clonotype was observed a few times. J is TRBJ2-4 and V is TRBV3-1; D not resolved. Germline loops: CDR1 LGHDT, CDR2 YNNKEL (reference sequence). Trimming cost V 4 bases and J 4 bases, with 11 bases left between them. The CDR3 covers 14 residues. The DNA of the CDR3 is TGTGCCAGCAGCCCGCCAGCTGATAAAAACATTCAGTACTTC. The encoded protein is CASSPPADKNIQYF.

The V gene is TRBV14, the J gene TRBJ2-2, with 7 bases matching TRBD1. The length of the CDR3 is 14 residues. V was pared by 5 bases and J by 5 bases, with 5 bases of the junction left unmatched. CDR1 is SGHDN, CDR2 FVKESK, per germline. CDR3 sequence reads: CASSIRQGTGELFF. The CDR3 coding sequence is TGTGCCAGCAGCATACGACAGGGAACCGGGGAGCTGTTTTTT. Variable domain in full (rest from reference TRBV14 and TRBJ2-2): EAGVTQFPSHSVIEKGQTVTLRCDPISGHDNLYWYRRVMGKEIKFLLHFVKESKQDESGMPNNRFLAERTGGTYSTLKVQPAELEDSGVYFCASSIRQGTGELFFGEGSRLTVL.

This chain uses TRBV2 with TRBJ2-1; D is undetermined. CDR1 is SNHLY and CDR2 is FYNNEI in the germline V gene. The CDR3 runs 14 residues. V lost 5 bases and J 2 bases, leaving 10 bases between the germline ends. CDR3 protein: CASSSYDAYNEQFF. CDR3 nucleotide sequence: TGTGCCAGCAGTTCTTATGACGCCTACAATGAGCAGTTCTTC.

CDR3 in DNA: TGTGCCAGCACTTACGAGCAGTACTTC. It is translated as CASTYEQYF. This chain uses TRBV28 with TRBJ2-7, with D unresolved. Per germline, CDR1 MDHEN and CDR2 SYDVKM. Trimming took 7 bases from V and 4 from J, leaving 2 bases between them. CDR3 length: 9 residues.

This clonotype was detected ten times or more. This sequence joins TRBV5-1 and TRBJ2-1, with a tentative D call TRBD1 (6 bases). This CDR3 is 14 amino acids long. CDR1 and CDR2 from the germline V gene are SGHRS and YFSETQ. V lost 0 bases, J lost 6 bases, and 10 bases lay in between. CDR3 sequence: CASSLATGLNEQFF. The CDR3 coding sequence is TGCGCCAGCAGCTTGGCAACAGGGCTCAATGAGCAGTTCTTC.

There are a few counts of this clonotype. The CDR3 DNA sequence: TGTGCCTGTGCCCTATCGGGACAGTGGGGGAATGAGCAGTTCTTC. It encodes CACALSGQWGNEQFF. The chain has TRBV30 and TRBJ2-1; 7 bases agree with TRBD1. In germline, CDR1 is GTSNPN, CDR2 SVGIG (reference sequence). Trimming took 6 bases from V and 7 from J; bases not matched to a gene: 15. CDR3 length: 15 amino acids.

This clonotype was picked up a small number of times. The rearrangement links TRBV20-1 to TRBJ2-1, with TRBD2 as a possible D gene (6 bases). CDR3 length equals 13 residues. Germline V gene lookup returns CDR1 DFQATT and CDR2 SNEGSKA (reference sequence). The V and J ends lost 7 bases and 2 bases respectively, with 12 bases between them. The CDR3 region is CSVADNTYNEQFF. The DNA for the CDR3 is TGCAGTGTAGCGGATAACACCTACAATGAGCAGTTCTTC.

This clonotype has only a few counts. The chain employs TRBV20-1 and TRBJ1-4; D is undetermined. There are 13 residues in the CDR3. V shed 6 bases and J shed 2 bases, with 10 bases lying between them. Germline lookup yields CDR1 DFQATT and CDR2 SNEGSKA (reference sequence). The DNA of the CDR3 is TGCAGTGCCGCAAAGGTTACTAATGAAAAACTGTTTTTT. It yields the protein CSAAKVTNEKLFF.

This chain connects TRBV3-1 to TRBJ2-3; TRBD2 matches 8 bases. The CDR3 is 15 amino acids. Losses at the gene ends were 1 base for V and 5 bases for J; bases not matched to a gene: 5. Germline values: CDR1 LGHDT, CDR2 YNNKEL (reference sequence). For the CDR3, the DNA is TGTGCCAGCAGCCAAGTACGAGCGGGAGAAGATACGCAGTATTTT. Translated, it gives CASSQVRAGEDTQYF.

The sample holds one count of this clonotype. The chain is built from TRBV20-1 and TRBJ2-3; 8 nucleotides agree with TRBD1. The CDR3 extends over 14 amino acids. Looked up from germline, CDR1 is DFQATT and CDR2 is SNEGSKA (reference sequence). V lost 3 bases to trimming and J lost 3 bases; unmatched junction nucleotides: 5. The CDR3 nucleotides are TGCAGTGCTAGCGGTACAGGGGGGACAGATACGCAGTATTTT. The encoded protein is CSASGTGGTDTQYF.

Regarding this clonotype: An end of the junction does not agree with germline; a read error may underlie this. The genes are TRBV15 and TRBJ2-5; 8 nucleotides match TRBD1. Germline loops: CDR1 LNHNV, CDR2 YYDKDF (reference sequence). The CDR3 is 14 residues long. In nucleotides, the CDR3 is TGTGCCACTAGCAACGGACAGGGTGGTGGGACCCAGTACTTC. Its protein product is CATSNGQGGGTQYF.

This chain uses TRBV27 with TRBJ2-7, with D possibly being TRBD2 (6 bases). Germline loops: CDR1 MNHEY, CDR2 SMNVEV (reference sequence). V was trimmed by 2 bases and J by 5 bases, leaving 10 bases between them. The CDR3 sequence is 13 residues long. The CDR3 DNA sequence: TGTGCCAGCAGTTTAAGGACTATCCACGAGCAGTACTTC. This gives the protein CASSLRTIHEQYF.

A word on this clonotype: The junction departs from germline at one end; a sequencing error may be responsible. The DNA of the CDR3 is TGTGCCAGCAGCGCCGCTGTTACAGATATGCAGTATTTT. Translation: CASSAAVTDMQYF. This chain joins TRBV7-3 and TRBJ2-3; D uncertain. CDR1 is SGHTA, CDR2 FQGTGA, per germline. CDR3 length equals 13 residues.

J is TRBJ2-5 and V is TRBV12-3 or TRBV12-4; 7 nucleotides agree with TRBD1. The J call may be in error: the DNA end matches TRBJ2-7 better. There are 14 residues in the CDR3. The CDR3 DNA follows: TGTGCCAGCGGAAGACAGGGACCGGCCTACGAGCAGTACTTC. Amino acids: CASGRQGPAYEQYF.

The chain links TRBV4-2 to TRBJ2-1; no clear D gene. V lost 4 bases and J lost 8, with 9 bases in between. The CDR3 has 12 amino acids. The germline V gene has CDR1 LGHNA and CDR2 YNFKEQ. CDR3 region: CASSPSGYEQFF. The CDR3 DNA follows: TGTGCCAGCAGCCCCAGTGGCTATGAGCAGTTCTTC.

This clonotype was seen more than once but under ten times. V usage is TRBV4-2 and J usage is TRBJ2-3; D might be TRBD2 (5 bases). V dropped 3 bases and J dropped 4 bases, with 11 bases sitting between them. The CDR3 covers 14 residues. Germline V gene data show CDR1 as LGHNA and CDR2 as YNFKEQ. CDR3 bases: TGTGCCAGCAGCCACGAGGGTTTACCAGATACGCAGTATTTT. It yields the protein CASSHEGLPDTQYF.

The chain recombines TRBV14 with TRBJ2-1; the D call may be TRBD1 or TRBD2 (5 bases each). The J call may be in error: the DNA end matches TRBJ2-7 better. Per the germline V gene, CDR1 is SGHDN and CDR2 is FVKESK. The CDR3 has 15 residues. CDR3 in amino acids: CASSQTNGDHNEQYF. The CDR3 DNA sequence: TGTGCCAGCAGCCAAACTAACGGGGACCACAATGAGCAGTACTTC.

This rearrangement joins TRBV28 to TRBJ2-5; 7 bases are a match to TRBD1. The J call could be wrong; TRBJ2-4 is a better fit for the DNA end. CDR1 is MDHEN and CDR2 is SYDVKM in the germline V gene. The CDR3 has 13 residues. CDR3 bases: TGTGCCAGCAAGGGGGCCCCTAAAAACATTCAGTACTTC. As protein: CASKGAPKNIQYF.

The chain joins TRBV6-5 to TRBJ2-7, with D unresolved. Germline CDR1 MNHEY, CDR2 SVGAGI. This CDR3 has 15 amino acids. Between the trimmed V and J ends, which lost 0 bases and 2 bases, there was a span of 11 bases. The CDR3 protein is CASSYSSGGTYEQYF. Here the CDR3 DNA reads TGTGCCAGCAGTTACTCTTCGGGCGGAACCTACGAGCAGTACTTC.